These 29 T cell receptor beta chains originate from one sample sequenced in a study of shared clonotypes between healthy human individuals (TCRdb year 2020). Library generation was performed with the immunoSEQ multiplex PCR assay. This immuneACCESS table, as held by TCRdb, lists in-frame sequences with V and J called but not all clones. Of the missing ones, under half trace to an unresolved V gene in checked studies; the others have no known cause. The sample table holds approximately 510,000 clones, of which approximately 79% were seen once. The biggest ten clones account for 10% to 15% of the sample. Sequencing was done on a sample of PBMCs. These receptor sequences come from a woman aged 40 to 50 in good health. Some clones in this sample may be carry-over from other donors' samples.

This chain uses TRBV15 with TRBJ2-5, with 13 bases aligning to TRBD2. Unmatched junction bases numbered 7, after V lost 11 bases and J lost 1 base. The germline gives CDR1 LNHNV, CDR2 YYDKDF (reference sequence). The CDR3 contains 15 residues. The CDR3 nucleotides read TGTGCCTCGACTAGCGGGAGGCGAGGCCAAGAGACCCAGTACTTC. It translates to CASTSGRRGQETQYF.

The chain links TRBV29-1 to TRBJ2-7, with TRBD2 identical over 12 bases. CDR1 SQVTM and CDR2 ANQGSEA come from the germline V gene. CDR3 length equals 15 residues. With V trimmed by 1 base and J by 6 bases, 7 bases remained unmatched. The CDR3 DNA follows: TGCAGCGTTGAAGGCCTGACTAGCGGGAGACGCGAGCAGTACTTC. It encodes CSVEGLTSGRREQYF.

The chain joins TRBV10-1 to TRBJ2-7, with 8 bases that match TRBD2. With 6 bases clipped from V and 5 bases from J, the junction kept 6 bases outside the gene matches. Germline-derived CDR1 and CDR2 are WNHNN and SYGVQD (reference sequence). The CDR3 has 13 amino acids. The CDR3 bases are TGCGCCAGCAGCATGAGCGGGAGCCACGAGCAGTACTTC. It translates to CASSMSGSHEQYF.

This clone has just one count. The chain has TRBV19 and TRBJ1-5, with D hard to call. Germline assignment: CDR1 LNHDA and CDR2 SQIVND (reference sequence). The length of the CDR3 is 15 residues. Trimming removed 3 bases at V and 0 bases at J, with 9 bases between. The CDR3 sequence is CASSMGTHSNQPQHF. CDR3 sequence (DNA): TGTGCCAGTAGTATGGGCACACATAGCAATCAGCCCCAGCATTTT.

This chain joins TRBV11-3 and TRBJ2-3, with a weak D call TRBD1 (5 bases). Germline V gives CDR1 SGHNT, CDR2 YENEEA. The ends were cut back, 5 bases at V and 4 bases at J, with 16 bases in the middle. This CDR3 is 15 amino acids long. CDR3 amino acids: CASSPSPQGADTQYF. The CDR3 DNA sequence: TGTGCCAGCAGCCCATCCCCTCAGGGTGCAGATACGCAGTATTTT.

The sample holds a few counts of this clone. V usage is TRBV27 and J usage is TRBJ2-3; 7 bases align to TRBD1. The CDR3 contains 14 residues. V lost 2 bases and J lost 8; bases outside the gene matches: 7. Germline lookup yields CDR1 MNHEY and CDR2 SMNVEV (reference sequence). The CDR3 DNA reads TGTGCCAGCAGTTTACAACAGGGGTTTGGTACGCAGTATTTT. Amino acid sequence: CASSLQQGFGTQYF.

This clone was detected only a few times. The chain employs TRBV9 and TRBJ1-3; no clear D gene. The CDR3 contains 14 residues. V was pared by 2 bases and J by 3 bases, with 9 bases between. Germline V gene data show CDR1 as SGDLS and CDR2 as YYNGEE. The CDR3, as DNA: TGTGCCAGCAGCGTTGGTTCCGATGGAAACACCATATATTTT. Residues: CASSVGSDGNTIYF.

The chain has TRBV5-6 and TRBJ2-1; the D is unclear. The ends were cut back, 0 bases at V and 2 bases at J, with 12 bases in the middle. This CDR3 comprises 16 residues. Germline V gene lookup returns CDR1 SGHDT and CDR2 YYEEEE. CDR3 sequence: CASSLDGPVPYNEQFF. The CDR3 nucleotides read TGTGCCAGCAGCTTGGACGGACCAGTACCCTACAATGAGCAGTTCTTC.

The chain employs TRBV18 and TRBJ2-1; 7 nucleotides line up with TRBD1. The J segment lost 9 bases and the V segment lost 3 bases, leaving 11 bases of the junction unmatched. Germline V gives CDR1 KGHSH, CDR2 LQKENI. This CDR3 has 15 residues. CDR3 amino acids: CASSPSTGTVGEQFF. In DNA, the CDR3 is TGTGCCAGCTCACCCTCAACCGGGACAGTAGGTGAGCAGTTCTTC.

This clone came up once. This sequence joins TRBV19 and TRBJ2-1, with D unclear. The ends were cut back, 4 bases at V and 5 bases at J, with 12 bases in the middle. From germline, CDR1 is LNHDA and CDR2 SQIVND (reference sequence). CDR3 size: 14 residues. Here the CDR3 DNA reads TGTGCCAGTAGTACCGCCGGGCCAAACAATGAGCAGTTCTTC. This gives the protein CASSTAGPNNEQFF.

This clone appeared a single time. This chain uses TRBV30 with TRBJ2-5; D is possibly TRBD1 (6 bases). Trimming stripped 2 bases from V and 2 bases from J, with 9 bases between. The CDR3 consists of 13 residues. The germline CDR1 and CDR2 sequences are GTSNPN and SVGIG (reference sequence). The CDR3 loop is CAWSTGTQETQYF. For the CDR3, the DNA is TGTGCCTGGAGTACAGGGACGCAAGAGACCCAGTACTTC.

This chain joins TRBV19 and TRBJ1-1; TRBD1 aligns across 9 bases. The V gene's germline CDR1 is LNHDA and CDR2 SQIVND (reference sequence). The CDR3 consists of 15 residues. The trim removed 3 bases at V and 0 bases at J, leaving 2 bases unmatched. The CDR3 reads CASSIRQGVNTEAFF. Written as DNA, the CDR3 is TGTGCCAGTAGTATCAGACAGGGGGTGAACACTGAAGCTTTCTTT.

This clone was counted a single time. The V and J genes are TRBV5-6 and TRBJ1-3, with D unresolved. Germline CDR1 is SGHDT and CDR2 is YYEEEE. There are 12 residues in the CDR3. Trimming took 1 base from V and 5 from J, leaving 4 bases between them. CDR3 in amino acids: CASSLNRNTIYF. The CDR3 DNA is TGTGCCAGCAGCTTGAATAGAAACACCATATATTTT.

The rearrangement uses TRBV19 and TRBJ1-2; D remains ambiguous. The CDR3 extends over 11 amino acids. Germline V CDR1 and CDR2: LNHDA, SQIVND (reference sequence). The V end was cut by 3 bases, the J end by 7 bases, with 6 bases between. The CDR3 nucleotides read TGTGCCAGTAGTATGACGGGTGGCTACACCTTC. This encodes CASSMTGGYTF.

About this clone: Other nucleotide sequences in the sample specify the same CDR3. This chain links TRBV7-2 with TRBJ2-1; weak D call: TRBD2 (6 bases). V was pared by 2 bases and J by 4 bases, with 12 bases between. The CDR3 is 15 amino acids. Looked up from germline, CDR1 is SGHTA and CDR2 is FQGNSA. The CDR3 DNA reads TGTGCCAGCAGCTTAAGCGGGTCTGGGTACAATGAGCAGTTCTTC. Its protein product is CASSLSGSGYNEQFF. Together with reference TRBV7-2 and TRBJ2-1, the CDR3 gives the full variable domain: GAGVSQSPSNKVTEKGKDVELRCDPISGHTALYWYRQSLGQGLEFLIYFQGNSAPDKSGLPSDRFSAERTGGSVSTLTIQRTQQEDSAVYLCASSLSGSGYNEQFFGPGTRLTVL.

The CDR3 DNA sequence: TGTGCCAGCAGCTTAGCAGGGACTAATGAAAAACTGTTTTTT. Translating it yields CASSLAGTNEKLFF. This chain uses TRBV7-2 with TRBJ1-4; no clear D. Germline loops: CDR1 SGHTA, CDR2 FQGNSA. The V end was cut by 0 bases, the J end by 2 bases, with 4 bases between. The CDR3 has 14 residues.

The chain carries TRBV11-2 and TRBJ2-7; D remains unclear. CDR1 is SGHAT and CDR2 is FQNNGV in the germline V gene. Trimming took 2 bases from V and 4 from J, leaving 9 bases between them. CDR3 length equals 13 residues. The CDR3 DNA is TGTGCCAGCAGCTTATCGGACGGTTACGAGCAGTACTTC. Translating gives CASSLSDGYEQYF.

This clone was seen ten or more times. The chain employs TRBV30 and TRBJ1-1; the D is unclear. The germline V gene has CDR1 GTSNPN and CDR2 SVGIG (reference sequence). The CDR3 extends over 14 amino acids. Trimming left V 2 bases short and J 5 bases short, with 15 bases between. The chain's CDR3 is CAWSSGDRGTEAFF. For the CDR3, the DNA is TGTGCCTGGAGTTCGGGAGACCGGGGTACTGAAGCTTTCTTT.

Comments on this clone: Other nucleotide sequences from this sample produce the same CDR3. The V gene is TRBV2, the J gene TRBJ2-1; 10 bases match TRBD2. V trimming: 9 bases; J trimming: 0 bases; junction bases outside the gene matches: 5. The CDR3 consists of 15 residues. Per the germline V gene, CDR1 is SNHLY and CDR2 is FYNNEI. In nucleotides, the CDR3 is TGTGCCAGTAGGACTAGCGGAGGCTCCTACAATGAGCAGTTCTTC. Its translation: CASRTSGGSYNEQFF.

V is TRBV4-2 and J is TRBJ2-5, with 9 bases lining up with TRBD2. The J call could be wrong; TRBJ2-7 is a better fit for the DNA end. Germline lookup yields CDR1 LGHNA and CDR2 YNFKEQ. The CDR3 spans 15 residues. The CDR3 loop reads CASSQGRTSVYEQYF. The CDR3 DNA follows: TGTGCCAGCAGCCAGGGGAGGACTAGCGTTTACGAGCAGTACTTC.

This chain joins TRBV5-1 and TRBJ2-5, with TRBD2 matching over 14 bases. CDR3 length equals 17 residues. V lost 5 bases to trimming and J lost 4 bases; unmatched junction nucleotides: 10. CDR1 is SGHRS and CDR2 is YFSETQ in the germline V gene. The CDR3 is CASRRGGLAGEGETQYF. The CDR3 DNA reads TGCGCCAGCAGGCGGGGGGGACTAGCGGGAGAAGGAGAGACCCAGTACTTC.

V usage is TRBV11-2 and J usage is TRBJ2-7, with 10 bases lining up with TRBD2. Trimming removed 1 base from V and 3 bases from J; junction bases left unmatched: 15. The CDR3 covers 19 residues. Germline CDR1 is SGHAT and CDR2 is FQNNGV. The DNA of the CDR3 is TGTGCCAGCAGCTTAGCGTCCCACCGGGGGTCTAGCGGGAGCTACGAGCAGTACTTC. It encodes CASSLASHRGSSGSYEQYF.

In this sample, this clone turned up a few times. The chain carries TRBV7-2 and TRBJ1-2; perhaps TRBD1 as D (6 bases). The CDR3 runs 14 residues. Deletions cut 5 bases from V and 4 bases from J, with 14 bases between. The V gene's germline CDR1 is SGHTA and CDR2 FQGNSA. The CDR3 sequence: CASSENRAGYGYTF. The CDR3 DNA sequence: TGTGCCAGCAGCGAAAACAGGGCGGGCTATGGCTACACCTTC.

This clone occurred once. The rearrangement uses TRBV7-9 and TRBJ1-5, with D possibly being TRBD1 (5 bases). Trimming cost V 5 bases and J 2 bases, with 16 bases left between them. Germline values: CDR1 SEHNR, CDR2 FQNEAQ (reference sequence). The CDR3 sequence is 16 residues long. As DNA, the CDR3 is TGTGCCAGCAGCCAAGCCTTCGGGGGAGGCAATCAGCCCCAGCATTTT. Translation: CASSQAFGGGNQPQHF.

This sequence joins TRBV19 and TRBJ1-2; TRBD1 agrees at 10 bases. Trimming took 6 bases from V and 4 from J; bases not matched to a gene: 5. The CDR3 is 14 amino acids. CDR1 LNHDA and CDR2 SQIVND come from the germline V gene (reference sequence). This CDR3 is CASSDRGRGYGYTF. As DNA, the CDR3 is TGTGCCAGTAGCGACAGGGGGCGCGGCTATGGCTACACCTTC.

This clone appeared a few times. The chain has TRBV5-4 and TRBJ2-7, with a weak D call TRBD2 (7 bases). The CDR3 sequence is 12 residues long. From germline, CDR1 is SGHNT and CDR2 YYREEE (reference sequence). V lost 2 bases to trimming and J lost 10 bases, with 13 bases between them. In DNA, the CDR3 is TGTGCCAGCAGCTTCGGCGGGGGCGATCAGTACTTC. It translates to CASSFGGGDQYF.

The chain couples TRBV7-2 to TRBJ2-7, with 8 bases lining up with TRBD1. Unmatched junction bases numbered 4, after V lost 3 bases and J lost 3 bases. The CDR3 runs 14 residues. The V gene's germline CDR1 is SGHTA and CDR2 FQGNSA. As DNA, the CDR3 is TGTGCCAGCAGCTTTGGTGACAGGGGCTACGAGCAGTACTTC. Its protein is CASSFGDRGYEQYF.

V gene TRBV6-1 combines with J gene TRBJ2-5, with 14 bases lining up with TRBD2. The V segment lost 10 bases and the J segment 2 bases; nucleotides outside the gene matches: 3. Germline assignment: CDR1 MNHNS and CDR2 SASEGT. The CDR3 length is 14 residues. The CDR3 is CATRLAGGQETQYF. The CDR3 DNA is TGTGCCACTAGACTAGCGGGAGGGCAAGAGACCCAGTACTTC.

In this sample, this clone turned up a few times. The V call is TRBV18, the J call TRBJ1-1; D unresolved. There are 11 residues in the CDR3. Germline V gene data show CDR1 as KGHSH and CDR2 as LQKENI. V was pared by 8 bases and J by 8 bases, with 12 bases between. In nucleotides, the CDR3 is TGTGCCAGCACAACCGGGCGGGAAGCTTTCTTT. It yields the protein CASTTGREAFF.